Listed below are T cell receptor beta chains from one sample, sequenced in a study of T-cell reconstitution after alpha-beta-depleted transplantation in children. TCRdb fed the PCR reads into MiXCR, producing one record per CDR3 protein. Of fewer than 450,000 distinct CDR3 sequences in the sample, 15% to 20% were seen once. This specimen consisted of PBMCs, mostly from graft donor cells, obtained 360 days after TCRalphabeta/CD19-depleted stem cell transplant. These receptors were obtained from a male patient aged 2-15 years who had a stem cell transplant for acute lymphoblastic leukemia, so the T cells may come from the graft donor. Both conserved end residues are part of each CDR3. The order of the fields is J gene, V gene, D gene, clone size, CDR3 protein, CDR3 DNA. A D gene is named only where the DNA matches it firmly. Clone size appears in some rows only: once, few, many, or a class for an expanded clone.

J gene: TRBJ2-7
V gene: TRBV4-3
D gene: TRBD2
clone size: .
CDR3 protein: CASSQDGPSGSAYEQYF
CDR3 DNA: TGCGCCAGCAGCCAAGACGGGCCTAGCGGGAGTGCCTACGAGCAGTACTTC

J gene: TRBJ2-7
V gene: TRBV12-3/TRBV12-4
D gene: TRBD2
clone size: few
CDR3 protein: CASSLVAGGDEQYF
CDR3 DNA: TGTGCCAGCAGTTTAGTAGCGGGAGGTGACGAGCAGTACTTC

J gene: TRBJ1-4
V gene: TRBV28
D gene: .
clone size: .
CDR3 protein: CASRLAGFNEKLFF
CDR3 DNA: TGTGCCAGCAGGCTCGCAGGGTTTAATGAAAAACTGTTTTTT

J gene: TRBJ1-5
V gene: TRBV9
D gene: .
clone size: many
CDR3 protein: CASSVDGSNQPQHF
CDR3 DNA: TGTGCCAGCAGCGTAGACGGTAGCAATCAGCCCCAGCATTTT

J gene: TRBJ2-2
V gene: TRBV15
D gene: .
clone size: few
CDR3 protein: CATRQVGRDTGELFF
CDR3 DNA: TGTGCCACCAGGCAGGTAGGCAGGGACACCGGGGAGCTGTTTTTT

J gene: TRBJ2-5
V gene: TRBV5-1
D gene: TRBD1
clone size: many
CDR3 protein: CASSLRDRETQYF
CDR3 DNA: TGCGCCAGCAGCCTCCGGGACAGGGAGACCCAGTACTTC

J gene: TRBJ1-1
V gene: TRBV4-2
D gene: .
clone size: few
CDR3 protein: CASSQGPMGGTEAFF
CDR3 DNA: TGTGCCAGCAGCCAGGGGCCGATGGGAGGCACTGAAGCTTTCTTT

J gene: TRBJ2-1
V gene: TRBV15
D gene: .
clone size: few
CDR3 protein: CATSRSGSYNEQFF
CDR3 DNA: TGTGCCACCAGCAGATCGGGGTCCTACAATGAGCAGTTCTTC

J gene: TRBJ2-3
V gene: TRBV20-1
D gene: .
clone size: few
CDR3 protein: CSASPGTTSTDTQYF
CDR3 DNA: TGCAGTGCTTCCCCCGGGACAACTAGCACAGATACGCAGTATTTT

J gene: TRBJ1-2
V gene: TRBV3-1
D gene: .
clone size: .
CDR3 protein: CASSQSLGVPWLTGYGYTF
CDR3 DNA: TGTGCCAGCAGCCAATCATTAGGGGTCCCTTGGCTAACTGGCTATGGCTACACCTTC

J gene: TRBJ2-5
V gene: TRBV15
D gene: .
clone size: few
CDR3 protein: CATSRDGQGRETQYF
CDR3 DNA: TGTGCCACCAGCAGAGATGGGCAGGGTCGAGAGACCCAGTACTTC